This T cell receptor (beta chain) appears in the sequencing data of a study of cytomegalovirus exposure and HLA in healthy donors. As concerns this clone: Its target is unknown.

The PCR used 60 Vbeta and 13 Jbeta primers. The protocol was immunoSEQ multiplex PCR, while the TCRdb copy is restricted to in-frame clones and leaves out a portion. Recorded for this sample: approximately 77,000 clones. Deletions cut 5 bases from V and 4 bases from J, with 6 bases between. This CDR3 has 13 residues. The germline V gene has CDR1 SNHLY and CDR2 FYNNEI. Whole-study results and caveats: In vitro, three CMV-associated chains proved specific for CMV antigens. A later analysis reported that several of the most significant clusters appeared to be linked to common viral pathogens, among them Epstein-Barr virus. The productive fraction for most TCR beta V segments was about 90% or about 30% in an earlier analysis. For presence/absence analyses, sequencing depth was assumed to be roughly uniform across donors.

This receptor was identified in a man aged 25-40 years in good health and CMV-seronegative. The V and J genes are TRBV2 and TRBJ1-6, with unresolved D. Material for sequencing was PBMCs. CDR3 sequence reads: CASSRGYNSPLHF. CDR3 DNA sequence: TGTGCCAGCAGTCGCGGGTATAATTCACCCCTCCACTTT.